This T cell receptor (beta chain) was sequenced in a study of CD8+ T cells in alopecia areata. Extraction and reverse transcription of RNA yielded cDNA as the sequencing template. Here immunoSEQ multiplex PCR was the method, and the copy in TCRdb shows in-frame clones only, minus some. This sample carries 110,000 to 150,000 clones, roughly 60% of them seen once, and the ten largest clones take 36%. Sample: CD8+ T cells sorted from blood. The sequence came from a human donor in good health.

CDR3 in DNA: TGTGCCAGCAGTTTTACTAGCGGGGTTCAGGAGCAGTACTTC. It encodes CASSFTSGVQEQYF. The chain uses TRBV5-6 and TRBJ2-7; TRBD2 agrees at 10 bases. The germline CDR1 and CDR2 sequences are SGHDT and YYEEEE. The CDR3 has 14 residues. Trimming removed 5 bases from V and 7 bases from J; junction bases left unmatched: 9.